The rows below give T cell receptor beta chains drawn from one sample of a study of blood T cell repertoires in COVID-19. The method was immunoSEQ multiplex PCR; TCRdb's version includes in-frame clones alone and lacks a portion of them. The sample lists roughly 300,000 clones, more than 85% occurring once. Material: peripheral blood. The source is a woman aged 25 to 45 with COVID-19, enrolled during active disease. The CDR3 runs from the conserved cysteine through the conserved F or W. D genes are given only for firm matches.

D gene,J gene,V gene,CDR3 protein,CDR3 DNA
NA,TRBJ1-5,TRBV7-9,CASSLEEKQPQHF,TGTGCCAGCAGCTTGGAGGAGAAGCAGCCCCAGCATTTT
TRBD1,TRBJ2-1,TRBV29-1,CSVEDPDRVSYNEQFF,TGCAGCGTTGAAGACCCGGACAGGGTCTCCTACAATGAGCAGTTCTTC
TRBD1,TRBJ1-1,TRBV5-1,CASSATRTGRNTEAFF,TGCGCCAGCAGCGCGACCCGGACAGGCCGGAACACTGAAGCTTTCTTT
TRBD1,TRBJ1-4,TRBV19,CASSIGQGAGELFF,TGTGCCAGTAGTATCGGACAGGGGGCAGGGGAACTGTTTTTT
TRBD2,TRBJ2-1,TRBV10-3,CAIRGTERESVNEQFF,TGTGCCATCAGGGGCACGGAGCGGGAGAGTGTAAATGAGCAGTTCTTC
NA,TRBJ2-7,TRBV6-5,CASSDSYEQYF,TGTGCCAGCAGCGACAGTTACGAGCAGTACTTC
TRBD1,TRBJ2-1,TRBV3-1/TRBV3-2,CASSPRDSNNEQFF,TGTGCCAGCAGCCCCCGGGACAGCAACAATGAGCAGTTCTTC
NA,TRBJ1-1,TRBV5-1,CASSLGSEAFF,TGCGCCAGCAGCTTGGGGAGCGAAGCTTTCTTT
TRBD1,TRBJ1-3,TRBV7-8,CASSLPTGARGNTIYF,TGTGCCAGCAGCTTACCGACAGGGGCTAGGGGAAACACCATATATTTT
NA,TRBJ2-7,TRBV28,CASSSQGGAYEQYF,TGTGCCAGCAGTTCCCAGGGGGGAGCCTACGAGCAGTACTTC
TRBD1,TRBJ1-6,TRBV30,CACQTGGAGNSPLHF,TGTGCCTGCCAGACAGGGGGCGCCGGGAATTCACCCCTCCACTTT
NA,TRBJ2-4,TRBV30,CASTTGSPKNIQYF,TGTGCCTCGACCACGGGGAGCCCCAAAAACATTCAGTACTTC
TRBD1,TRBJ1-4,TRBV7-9,CASSLRGLDEKLFF,TGTGCCAGCAGCTTAAGGGGGCTGGATGAAAAACTGTTTTTT
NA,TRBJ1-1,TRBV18,CASSQSAGAISDTEAFF,TGTGCCAGCTCACAGAGTGCGGGGGCGATTTCGGACACTGAAGCTTTCTTT
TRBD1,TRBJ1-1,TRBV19,CASSMNRGRLEAFF,TGTGCCAGTAGTATGAACAGGGGAAGATTAGAAGCTTTCTTT
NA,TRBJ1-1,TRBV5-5,CASSSARNTEAFF,TGTGCCAGCAGCTCTGCCAGAAACACTGAAGCTTTCTTT
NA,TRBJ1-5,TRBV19,CASRRGNQPQHF,TGTGCCAGTCGCAGGGGCAATCAGCCCCAGCATTTT
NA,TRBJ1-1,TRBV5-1,CASSFEAGLGTEAFF,TGCGCCAGCAGCTTTGAGGCGGGATTGGGGACTGAAGCTTTCTTT
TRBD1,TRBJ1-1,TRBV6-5,CASSRETGRAPEAFF,TGTGCCAGCAGTAGAGAGACAGGGCGGGCCCCTGAAGCTTTCTTT
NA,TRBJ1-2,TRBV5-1,CASSAQAPWAYGYTF,TGCGCCAGCAGCGCCCAGGCCCCTTGGGCCTATGGCTACACCTTC
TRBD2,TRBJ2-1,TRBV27,CASRLGLAGGPLSSYNEQFF,TGTGCCAGCAGACTCGGACTAGCGGGAGGGCCCCTGAGCTCCTACAATGAGCAGTTCTTC
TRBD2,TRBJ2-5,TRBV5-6,CASSLAAASGTWRETQYF,TGTGCCAGCAGCTTGGCCGCGGCTAGCGGGACATGGCGAGAGACCCAGTACTTC
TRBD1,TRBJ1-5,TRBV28,CASSQQGALNQPQHF,TGTGCCAGCAGTCAACAGGGGGCCCTCAATCAGCCCCAGCATTTT